A single sample is the source of the 17 T cell receptor beta chains below, sequenced in a study of blood T cell repertoires in COVID-19. Only in-frame clones appear in the TCRdb table, and some are missing; sequencing was by immunoSEQ multiplex PCR. The sample shows roughly 200,000 clones, over 75% of them seen only once. Material for sequencing was peripheral blood. These receptors were obtained from a person aged 65 to 85 with COVID-19, enrolled during active disease.

CDR3 residues: CATQPTLAGAGEQYF. In DNA, the CDR3 is TGTGCCACCCAACCTACACTAGCGGGAGCAGGCGAGCAGTACTTC. The chain carries TRBV19 and TRBJ2-7; TRBD2 aligns across 11 bases. The CDR3 length is 15 residues. V was pared by 10 bases and J by 6 bases, with 14 bases of the junction left unmatched. Germline V lookup: CDR1 LNHDA, CDR2 SQIVND (reference sequence).

V and J are TRBV2 and TRBJ2-2; tentatively, D is TRBD1 (5 bases). The germline V and J ends were trimmed by 8 bases and 7 bases, with 11 bases remaining between them. The CDR3 covers 12 residues. In germline, CDR1 is SNHLY, CDR2 FYNNEI. The CDR3 is CASSPGIGELFF. The CDR3 DNA follows: TGTGCCAGCTCCCCAGGGATCGGGGAGCTGTTTTTT.

The chain joins TRBV9 to TRBJ1-3, with unresolved D. The CDR3 contains 19 residues. V was shortened by 3 bases and J by 0 bases, with 22 bases between the two germline ends. Per germline, CDR1 SGDLS and CDR2 YYNGEE. The CDR3 DNA reads TGTGCCAGCAGCGCCCAACTGTCTTTACAGAATTACTCTGGAAACACCATATATTTT. It yields the protein CASSAQLSLQNYSGNTIYF.

The rearrangement links TRBV6-9 to TRBJ1-1, with TRBD1 matching over 8 bases. After removal of 9 bases from V and 2 bases from J, the junction contained 8 bases not matched to a gene. This CDR3 has 14 amino acids. Germline V lookup: CDR1 MNHGY, CDR2 SVAAGI. The DNA of the CDR3 is TGTGCCAGAGACGGGACAGGAACCAACACTGAAGCTTTCTTT. This sequence encodes CARDGTGTNTEAFF.

CDR3 amino acids: CASSIRDRGSPLHF. DNA for the CDR3: TGTGCCAGTAGTATAAGGGACAGGGGTTCACCCCTCCACTTT. This chain uses TRBV19 with TRBJ1-6, with TRBD1 identical over 10 bases. Germline V lookup: CDR1 LNHDA, CDR2 SQIVND (reference sequence). V gave up 2 bases and J gave up 9 bases; unmatched junction bases: 1. The CDR3 consists of 14 residues.

The chain has TRBV6-5 and TRBJ1-1; maybe TRBD1 (5 bases). Trimming cost V 8 bases and J 1 base, with 17 bases left between them. This CDR3 has 15 residues. The germline gives CDR1 MNHEY, CDR2 SVGAGI. The CDR3 DNA sequence: TGTGCCAGCGAGGTAAACAGGTTTGGGAACACTGAAGCTTTCTTT. Amino acids: CASEVNRFGNTEAFF.

This clone came up once. V usage is TRBV6-2 or TRBV6-3 and J usage is TRBJ1-1; unclear D gene. The CDR3 runs 15 residues. Trimming cost V 6 bases and J 1 base, with 15 bases left between them. Germline lookup yields CDR1 MNHEY and CDR2 SVGEGT. As DNA, the CDR3 is TGTGCCAGCAGCTTACGTCCAGGTCGGAACACTGAAGCTTTCTTT. Translation: CASSLRPGRNTEAFF.

The rearrangement links TRBV19 to TRBJ2-1; 7 bases align to TRBD2. This CDR3 is 13 amino acids long. Germline V gene sequence: CDR1 LNHDA, CDR2 SQIVND (reference sequence). The ends lost 6 bases at V and 7 bases at J; junction bases unmatched: 6. The CDR3 loop is CASRKGTKNEQFF. The CDR3, as DNA: TGTGCCAGTAGAAAAGGGACTAAGAATGAGCAGTTCTTC.

The rearrangement joins TRBV9 to TRBJ2-5; possible D gene TRBD2, 6 bases. This CDR3 has 16 amino acids. CDR1 and CDR2 from the germline V gene are SGDLS and YYNGEE. Trimming removed 3 bases at V and 2 bases at J, with 17 bases between. DNA for the CDR3: TGTGCCAGCAGCGGAGGTCTAGGTAGCGGTCAAGAGACCCAGTACTTC. Its protein product is CASSGGLGSGQETQYF.

CDR3 coding DNA: TGTGCCAGCAGTGGGGTTGGGGGACAGATGAACACTGAAGCTTTCTTT. Its translation: CASSGVGGQMNTEAFF. The chain employs TRBV2 and TRBJ1-1, with 7 nucleotides matching TRBD1. The CDR3 has 16 amino acids. Germline lookup yields CDR1 SNHLY and CDR2 FYNNEI. V shed 4 bases, J shed 0 bases, and the junction held 8 bases outside the gene matches.

The chain is built from TRBV4-3 and TRBJ2-1; tentative D call: TRBD1 (6 bases). CDR3 length: 12 residues. With 2 bases removed from V and 10 bases from J, the gap between germline ends came to 9 bases. The germline V gene encodes CDR1 LGHNA and CDR2 YSLEER. The CDR3, as DNA: TGCGCCAGCAGCCAAAACAGGGCGGAGCAGTTCTTC. Amino acids: CASSQNRAEQFF.

This chain connects TRBV3-1 (or the pseudogene TRBV3-2) to TRBJ2-7; the D gene is possibly TRBD2 (6 bases). Germline V gene lookup returns CDR1 LGHDT and CDR2 YNNKEL (reference sequence). Between the trimmed V and J ends, which lost 4 bases and 0 bases, there was a span of 19 bases. The CDR3 is 17 residues long. In DNA, the CDR3 is TGTGCCAGCAGCCCCCCTATAGGAGGGCCCAACTCCTACGAGCAGTACTTC. Translated: CASSPPIGGPNSYEQYF.

J is TRBJ2-7 and V is TRBV7-2; 9 positions agree with TRBD1. Trimming took 5 bases from V and 2 from J; bases not matched to a gene: 7. Germline V gene lookup returns CDR1 SGHTA and CDR2 FQGNSA. The CDR3 sequence is 15 residues long. The CDR3 region is CASSTWDRDPYEQYF. CDR3 nucleotide sequence: TGTGCCAGCAGCACCTGGGACAGGGACCCCTACGAGCAGTACTTC.

The rearrangement links TRBV7-9 to TRBJ2-5; TRBD1 aligns across 8 bases. Germline trimming cut 4 bases from V and 3 bases from J; bases unmatched to any gene: 10. Germline CDR1 SEHNR, CDR2 FQNEAQ (reference sequence). The CDR3 is made up of 16 amino acids. Here the CDR3 DNA reads TGTGCCAGCAGCTCCCGGACAGGGAAGGTAGAAGAGACCCAGTACTTC. Protein sequence: CASSSRTGKVEETQYF.

V is TRBV12-5 and J is TRBJ1-6, with D unresolved. Germline V gives CDR1 LGHNT, CDR2 FRNRAP. Deletions cut 6 bases from V and 13 bases from J, with 19 bases between. The CDR3 runs 14 residues. The CDR3 protein is CASGLKCRVWPLHF. Here the CDR3 DNA reads TGTGCTAGTGGCCTCAAGTGCCGGGTATGGCCCCTCCACTTT.

The rearrangement uses TRBV12-3 or TRBV12-4 and TRBJ1-1, with TRBD1 as a possible D gene (5 bases). Trimming pared 8 bases from V and 1 base from J, leaving 11 bases between. The CDR3 has 13 amino acids. The CDR3 DNA is TGTGCCAGCTTGCGACAGACGAACACTGAAGCTTTCTTT. Protein: CASLRQTNTEAFF.

This clone occurred once. The J gene is TRBJ1-4, the V gene TRBV19; D call uncertain. From germline, CDR1 is LNHDA and CDR2 SQIVND (reference sequence). Trimming took 4 bases from V and 6 from J, leaving 15 bases between them. The CDR3 loop spans 15 amino acids. CDR3: CASSTLIGLDEKLFF. CDR3 in DNA: TGTGCCAGTAGTACTCTCATCGGACTCGATGAAAAACTGTTTTTT.